The rows below give T cell receptor beta chains drawn from one sample of a study of memory CD4+ T cells and cytomegalovirus serostatus. Only in-frame clones appear in the TCRdb table, and some are missing; sequencing was by immunoSEQ multiplex PCR. The sample lists about 50,000 clones, roughly 78% seen once, with approximately 0.78% in the top ten. Sequenced: memory CD4+ T cells from blood. Receptor source: an adult in good health and CMV-seronegative. CDR3s include the opening cysteine and the closing phenylalanine or tryptophan. D genes are given only for firm matches.

CDR3 protein: CASSLGNTAYEQYF
J gene: TRBJ2-7
D gene: .
V gene: TRBV7-9

CDR3 protein: CASSLFGGGANYGYTF
J gene: TRBJ1-2
D gene: .
V gene: TRBV5-6

CDR3 protein: CASSSGTGNTEAFF
J gene: TRBJ1-1
D gene: TRBD1
V gene: TRBV5-1

CDR3 protein: CASRDPGQGGEKLFF
J gene: TRBJ1-4
D gene: TRBD1
V gene: TRBV5-1

CDR3 protein: CASSLGPTNEKLFF
J gene: TRBJ1-4
D gene: .
V gene: TRBV5-1

CDR3 protein: CASSLTGVQGGELFF
J gene: TRBJ2-2
D gene: .
V gene: TRBV7-6

CDR3 protein: CASSTRTGASSGNTIYF
J gene: TRBJ1-3
D gene: TRBD1
V gene: TRBV13

CDR3 protein: CASRNFEVQGTEAFF
J gene: TRBJ1-1
D gene: .
V gene: TRBV19

CDR3 protein: CASTLAGALNTEAFF
J gene: TRBJ1-1
D gene: .
V gene: TRBV5-5

CDR3 protein: CASSVGGTSYNEQFF
J gene: TRBJ2-1
D gene: TRBD2
V gene: TRBV9

CDR3 protein: CASRGQGNYGYTF
J gene: TRBJ1-2
D gene: TRBD1
V gene: TRBV6-5

CDR3 protein: CASSLVQTTDTQYF
J gene: TRBJ2-3
D gene: .
V gene: TRBV5-1

CDR3 protein: CSADNREGAFF
J gene: TRBJ1-1
D gene: .
V gene: TRBV20-1

CDR3 protein: CARSSQGVGSYNEQFF
J gene: TRBJ2-1
D gene: TRBD1
V gene: TRBV5-3

CDR3 protein: CASSFQGSGNTIYF
J gene: TRBJ1-3
D gene: .
V gene: TRBV5-4

CDR3 protein: CASSLEGQSTDTQYF
J gene: TRBJ2-3
D gene: TRBD1
V gene: TRBV5-1

CDR3 protein: CASSLPTASNEKLFF
J gene: TRBJ1-4
D gene: .
V gene: TRBV5-6

CDR3 protein: CASSLLGVDTQYF
J gene: TRBJ2-3
D gene: .
V gene: TRBV18

CDR3 protein: CSASGLAGVNTGELFF
J gene: TRBJ2-2
D gene: TRBD2
V gene: TRBV29-1

CDR3 protein: CASSSPTGTSGYTF
J gene: TRBJ1-2
D gene: TRBD1
V gene: TRBV5-4

CDR3 protein: CASSPTLEVGTQYF
J gene: TRBJ2-5
D gene: .
V gene: TRBV6-1

CDR3 protein: CASTGTDLRMPLHF
J gene: TRBJ1-6
D gene: .
V gene: TRBV6-5

CDR3 protein: CASSPGWTGLEKLFF
J gene: TRBJ1-4
D gene: TRBD1
V gene: TRBV5-1

CDR3 protein: CASSVLYGGELFF
J gene: TRBJ2-2
D gene: .
V gene: TRBV9

CDR3 protein: CASSARGAGRNTEAFF
J gene: TRBJ1-1
D gene: .
V gene: TRBV9

CDR3 protein: CASSEGVGPEAFF
J gene: TRBJ1-1
D gene: .
V gene: TRBV6-1

CDR3 protein: CSVEPSGGWADTQYF
J gene: TRBJ2-3
D gene: TRBD2
V gene: TRBV29-1

CDR3 protein: CASSEGTRADTQYF
J gene: TRBJ2-3
D gene: TRBD2
V gene: TRBV10-1

CDR3 protein: CASSYRTAGMPQHF
J gene: TRBJ1-5
D gene: .
V gene: TRBV5-6

CDR3 protein: CASSVKSMASGYEQYF
J gene: TRBJ2-7
D gene: TRBD2
V gene: TRBV9

CDR3 protein: CASSLAGLPRGKNTIYF
J gene: TRBJ1-3
D gene: .
V gene: TRBV5-1

CDR3 protein: CASIPGGSYNSPLHF
J gene: TRBJ1-6
D gene: TRBD1
V gene: TRBV2

CDR3 protein: CASSPIRSRYGYTF
J gene: TRBJ1-2
D gene: .
V gene: TRBV18

CDR3 protein: CASSESRGLSETQYF
J gene: TRBJ2-5
D gene: TRBD1
V gene: TRBV6-1

CDR3 protein: CASSISGTGLSQPQHF
J gene: TRBJ1-5
D gene: TRBD1
V gene: TRBV19

CDR3 protein: CASSEWAGSNQPQHF
J gene: TRBJ1-5
D gene: .
V gene: TRBV2

CDR3 protein: CASSLDRDQSSYEQYF
J gene: TRBJ2-7
D gene: .
V gene: TRBV7-8

CDR3 protein: CASSLLTGETEAFF
J gene: TRBJ1-1
D gene: TRBD1
V gene: TRBV5-5

CDR3 protein: CASSTNRGLNTEAFF
J gene: TRBJ1-1
D gene: TRBD1
V gene: TRBV19

CDR3 protein: CAWSAGTGADTQYF
J gene: TRBJ2-3
D gene: TRBD1
V gene: TRBV30

CDR3 protein: CASRDPRGNQPQHF
J gene: TRBJ1-5
D gene: TRBD1
V gene: TRBV6-5

CDR3 protein: CASRLQGTGNTIYF
J gene: TRBJ1-3
D gene: TRBD1
V gene: TRBV6-5

CDR3 protein: CASSPQDRDVDEQYF
J gene: TRBJ2-7
D gene: .
V gene: TRBV18

CDR3 protein: CASSFVPGQGFYEQYF
J gene: TRBJ2-7
D gene: TRBD1
V gene: TRBV5-6

CDR3 protein: CASSLVGATGELFF
J gene: TRBJ2-2
D gene: .
V gene: TRBV5-1

CDR3 protein: CAWSTRRADTQYF
J gene: TRBJ2-3
D gene: .
V gene: TRBV30

CDR3 protein: CAWSLTGTGYTF
J gene: TRBJ1-2
D gene: .
V gene: TRBV30

CDR3 protein: CASSQGRQGSGANVLTF
J gene: TRBJ2-6
D gene: TRBD1
V gene: TRBV4-1

CDR3 protein: CASSLEGATGELFF
J gene: TRBJ2-2
D gene: .
V gene: TRBV7-7

CDR3 protein: CASSSRNDYNTGELFF
J gene: TRBJ2-2
D gene: .
V gene: TRBV11-3

CDR3 protein: CASSFFSVSTSRQAKNIQYF
J gene: TRBJ2-4
D gene: TRBD2
V gene: TRBV28

CDR3 protein: CASSRAIEAFF
J gene: TRBJ1-1
D gene: .
V gene: TRBV19

CDR3 protein: CASSEIFRGRGTDTQYF
J gene: TRBJ2-3
D gene: .
V gene: TRBV2